Below are 17 T cell receptor beta chains sequenced from a single sample in a study of blood T cell repertoires in COVID-19. Generated by immunoSEQ multiplex PCR, the TCRdb table keeps only in-frame clones and is missing some. The table has about 120,000 clones, 65% to 80% seen once. The sequenced sample consisted of peripheral blood. These receptor sequences come from a human donor with acute or convalescent COVID-19. The donor label of this sample is uncertain.

The rearrangement links TRBV7-8 to TRBJ1-1; D is perhaps TRBD1 (5 bases). The CDR3 runs to 17 residues. V lost 5 bases and J lost 3, with 22 bases in between. From germline, CDR1 is SGHVS and CDR2 FQNEAQ. The CDR3: CASSPIIWGQGDTEAFF. DNA for the CDR3: TGTGCCAGCAGCCCCATTATTTGGGGCCAGGGTGACACTGAAGCTTTCTTT.

This clone was observed a handful of times. V gene TRBV19 combines with J gene TRBJ1-2; D not certain. This CDR3 is built from 12 residues. The germline V and J ends were trimmed by 3 bases and 8 bases, with 10 bases remaining between them. Germline V gives CDR1 LNHDA, CDR2 SQIVND (reference sequence). The CDR3 protein is CASSMRVYGYTF. CDR3 bases: TGTGCCAGTAGTATGAGGGTATACGGCTACACCTTC.

This chain uses TRBV6-5 with TRBJ2-7; D perhaps matches TRBD1 (6 bases). Germline assignment: CDR1 MNHEY and CDR2 SVGAGI. Between the trimmed V and J ends, which lost 6 bases and 3 bases, there was a span of 12 bases. The CDR3 consists of 13 residues. The CDR3 region is CASSGDNYYEQYV. The DNA of the CDR3 is TGTGCCAGCAGCGGGGACAACTACTACGAGCAGTACGTC.

This clone was seen only once. The chain joins TRBV15 to TRBJ2-5; 9 nucleotides match TRBD1. The CDR3 covers 17 residues. The V gene end was trimmed by 3 bases and the J gene end by 3 bases; junction bases not matched to a gene: 11. From germline, CDR1 is LNHNV and CDR2 YYDKDF (reference sequence). In DNA, the CDR3 is TGTGCCACCAGCAGGCAGTGGACAGGGGCCGGGGAAGAGACCCAGTACTTC. Encoded protein: CATSRQWTGAGEETQYF.

J is TRBJ1-4 and V is TRBV3-1 (or the pseudogene TRBV3-2); 9 positions agree with TRBD1. CDR3 length equals 18 residues. J gave up 4 bases and V 0 bases, and 9 bases lay outside the gene matches. Germline CDR1 and CDR2: LGHDT and YNNKEL (reference sequence). The CDR3 bases are TGTGCCAGCAGCCAAGATTTTAGGACAGGGGCGTTTAATGAAAAACTGTTTTTT. Translating gives CASSQDFRTGAFNEKLFF.

This clone appeared a single time. V gene TRBV5-1 combines with J gene TRBJ1-1; D ambiguous. Trimming took off 5 bases at V and 0 bases at J, with 8 bases between the two ends. This CDR3 spans 13 amino acids. From germline, CDR1 is SGHRS and CDR2 YFSETQ. The CDR3 DNA reads as TGCGCCAGCAGTAAAGCCTTGAACACTGAAGCTTTCTTT. It specifies CASSKALNTEAFF. Using reference TRBV5-1 and TRBJ1-1 for the parts outside the CDR3, the full variable domain is KAGVTQTPRYLIKTRGQQVTLSCSPISGHRSVSWYQQTPGQGLQFLFEYFSETQRNKGNFPGRFSGRQFSNSRSEMNVSTLELGDSALYLCASSKALNTEAFFGQGTRLTVV.

The genes are TRBV28 and TRBJ1-2, with D possibly matching TRBD1 (6 bases). The CDR3 sequence is 15 residues long. Germline V gene sequence: CDR1 MDHEN, CDR2 SYDVKM. Trimming shortened V by 3 bases and J by 7 bases, and 18 bases separated the two germline ends. In DNA, the CDR3 is TGTGCCAGCAGTTTTTTAGACAGGCAGGTTCTTGGCTACACCTTC. It is translated as CASSFLDRQVLGYTF.

J is TRBJ2-1 and V is TRBV2; 8 bases are a match to TRBD2. With V trimmed by 6 bases and J by 5 bases, 3 bases remained unmatched. The germline CDR1 and CDR2 sequences are SNHLY and FYNNEI. The CDR3 consists of 13 residues. CDR3 nucleotide sequence: TGTGCCAGCAGGGCGGGGGGTAACAATGAGCAGTTCTTC. This translates into CASRAGGNNEQFF. Full variable domain (outside the CDR3, taken from reference TRBV2 and TRBJ2-1): EPEVTQTPSHQVTQMGQEVILRCVPISNHLYFYWYRQILGQKVEFLVSFYNNEISEKSEIFDDQFSVERPDGSNFTLKIRSTKLEDSAMYFCASRAGGNNEQFFGPGTRLTVL.

This rearrangement joins TRBV2 to TRBJ2-3, with a tentative D call TRBD2 (5 bases). Per germline, CDR1 SNHLY and CDR2 FYNNEI. V was trimmed by 6 bases and J by 2 bases, leaving 12 bases between them. This CDR3 has 14 residues. The CDR3 loop reads CASSRDGDTDTQYF. The CDR3 DNA reads as TGTGCCAGCAGCCGGGATGGAGACACAGATACGCAGTATTTT. Looking up the rest from reference TRBV2 and TRBJ2-3 gives the full variable domain: EPEVTQTPSHQVTQMGQEVILRCVPISNHLYFYWYRQILGQKVEFLVSFYNNEISEKSEIFDDQFSVERPDGSNFTLKIRSTKLEDSAMYFCASSRDGDTDTQYFGPGTRLTVL.

The chain couples TRBV7-6 to TRBJ2-3; the match to TRBD2 covers 7 bases. This CDR3 has 15 residues. CDR1 and CDR2 from the germline V gene are SGHVS and FNYEAQ. Trimming took 0 bases from V and 4 from J; bases not matched to a gene: 4. The CDR3 sequence: CASSLAGGRADTQYF. The DNA for the CDR3 is TGTGCCAGCAGCTTAGCGGGAGGGCGTGCAGATACGCAGTATTTT.

V gene TRBV6-1 combines with J gene TRBJ1-5; possible D gene TRBD1, 6 bases. The J call may be in error: the DNA end matches TRBJ2-3 better. Germline lookup yields CDR1 MNHNS and CDR2 SASEGT. The CDR3 is 15 residues long. CDR3 residues: CASSELTGHIQPQYF. CDR3 in DNA: TGTGCCAGCAGTGAACTAACAGGGCACATCCAGCCCCAGTATTTT.

V is TRBV5-1 and J is TRBJ2-5; 11 positions agree with TRBD2. This CDR3 is 16 amino acids long. Germline trimming cut 0 bases from V and 4 bases from J; bases unmatched to any gene: 5. Per the germline V gene, CDR1 is SGHRS and CDR2 is YFSETQ. CDR3 coding DNA: TGCGCCAGCAGCTTGGTGCTAGCGGGGGGACTAGAGACCCAGTACTTC. Translating gives CASSLVLAGGLETQYF.

This clone was observed at least ten times. The chain links TRBV5-5 to TRBJ2-1; tentatively, D is TRBD1 (6 bases). Germline V gene lookup returns CDR1 SGHKS and CDR2 YYEKEE (reference sequence). The CDR3 loop spans 15 amino acids. Trimming shortened V by 2 bases and J by 10 bases, and 19 bases separated the two germline ends. The CDR3 DNA follows: TGTGCCAGCAGCTTTACGCCGACAGGTTTAGAGGAGCAGTTCTTC. Translation: CASSFTPTGLEEQFF.

CDR3 sequence: CASSYRGATNEKLFF. DNA of the CDR3: TGTGCCAGCAGTTACCGGGGGGCCACTAATGAAAAACTGTTTTTT. The chain employs TRBV6-6 and TRBJ1-4; D possibly corresponds to TRBD1 (6 bases). This CDR3 spans 15 amino acids. V gave up 2 bases and J gave up 2 bases, with 9 bases separating them. The V gene's germline CDR1 is MNHNY and CDR2 SVGAGI (reference sequence).

The chain employs TRBV11-2 and TRBJ2-5; a weak D match, TRBD2 (5 bases). The germline V and J ends were trimmed by 8 bases and 0 bases, with 13 bases remaining between them. Per germline, CDR1 SGHAT and CDR2 FQNNGV. The CDR3 is made up of 14 amino acids. CDR3 in amino acids: CASQRKGDQETQYF. DNA of the CDR3: TGTGCCAGCCAGCGTAAGGGAGACCAAGAGACCCAGTACTTC.

CDR3 DNA: TGTGCCAGCAGTGAATATCCCTACGAGCAGTACGTC. As protein: CASSEYPYEQYV. The chain links TRBV2 to TRBJ2-7; D is unresolved. CDR1 is SNHLY, CDR2 FYNNEI, per germline. V dropped 2 bases and J dropped 2 bases, with 4 bases sitting between them. There are 12 residues in the CDR3.

This rearrangement joins TRBV11-2 to TRBJ2-5; D is unclear. This CDR3 has 11 residues. CDR1 and CDR2 (germline): SGHAT, FQNNGV. V dropped 1 base and J dropped 7 bases, with 4 bases sitting between them. The CDR3 DNA follows: TGTGCCAGCAGCTTAGTCGGGACCCAGTACTTC. Amino acids: CASSLVGTQYF.